The rows below give T cell receptor beta chains drawn from one sample of a study of blood T cell repertoires in COVID-19. Assay used: immunoSEQ multiplex PCR; TCRdb lists only in-frame clones, some missing. The data contain approximately 110,000 clones, about 93% of them singletons. Sequenced input: peripheral blood. The receptors shown here come from a man over 45 with COVID-19, enrolled during active disease. The CDR3 runs from the conserved cysteine through the conserved F or W. The order of the fields is D gene, J gene, clone size, V gene, CDR3 protein. D genes are given only for firm matches. The size field is filled for only some rows; it gives once, few, many or a size class.

TRBD1	TRBJ2-7	NA	TRBV5-1	CASSLADGTGYNEQYF
NA	TRBJ2-2	NA	TRBV30	CAWKQLNTGELFF
TRBD1	TRBJ1-4	NA	TRBV19	CASSQQGATNEKLFF
NA	TRBJ1-5	NA	TRBV10-3	CATRDQGYLQPQHF
NA	TRBJ1-4	once	TRBV6-5	CASSYRGGGPNEKLFF
NA	TRBJ2-7	NA	TRBV7-9	CASSPPGYYEQYF
TRBD1	TRBJ2-7	NA	TRBV5-4	CASSPGQGRPSEQYF
NA	TRBJ2-5	NA	TRBV2	CASSPPQVDQETQYF
NA	TRBJ2-5	NA	TRBV18	CASSPNGGWQETQYF
NA	TRBJ2-3	NA	TRBV27	CASSFNLATSTDTQYF
TRBD1	TRBJ1-4	NA	TRBV28	CASSFERQGLRELFF
TRBD1	TRBJ1-1	NA	TRBV9	CASSVGQGRLEAFF
NA	TRBJ1-1	NA	TRBV7-8	CASSQIRGYTEAFF
TRBD1	TRBJ2-7	NA	TRBV27	CASSLGQAVYEQYF
NA	TRBJ2-2	NA	TRBV28	CASKGGNTGELFF
TRBD1	TRBJ2-1	once	TRBV28	CASRRQDRAKNEQFF
TRBD1	TRBJ2-1	NA	TRBV6-5	CASRRTGDNEQFF
TRBD2	TRBJ2-5	NA	TRBV5-8	CASSLGLAGAGQETQYF
NA	TRBJ2-2	NA	TRBV4-2	CASSQERGSNTGELFF
TRBD1	TRBJ1-1	NA	TRBV13	CASRDRTGDQGNTEAFF
NA	TRBJ1-5	once	TRBV15	CATSPGQSLYSNQPQHF
TRBD1	TRBJ2-1	NA	TRBV7-6	CASSPARDRGIHEQFF
TRBD1	TRBJ1-6	NA	TRBV5-1	CASSTGTGLSPLHF
TRBD1	TRBJ1-2	NA	TRBV5-5	CASSSDTTGYGYTF
NA	TRBJ2-7	NA	TRBV27	CASSPRDGSSYEQYF
NA	TRBJ1-5	NA	TRBV15	CATSRDTLPQPQHF
TRBD2	TRBJ2-2	NA	TRBV5-1	CASSVGLLAGGAGELFF
NA	TRBJ2-5	NA	TRBV5-5	CASSLSWTKETQYF